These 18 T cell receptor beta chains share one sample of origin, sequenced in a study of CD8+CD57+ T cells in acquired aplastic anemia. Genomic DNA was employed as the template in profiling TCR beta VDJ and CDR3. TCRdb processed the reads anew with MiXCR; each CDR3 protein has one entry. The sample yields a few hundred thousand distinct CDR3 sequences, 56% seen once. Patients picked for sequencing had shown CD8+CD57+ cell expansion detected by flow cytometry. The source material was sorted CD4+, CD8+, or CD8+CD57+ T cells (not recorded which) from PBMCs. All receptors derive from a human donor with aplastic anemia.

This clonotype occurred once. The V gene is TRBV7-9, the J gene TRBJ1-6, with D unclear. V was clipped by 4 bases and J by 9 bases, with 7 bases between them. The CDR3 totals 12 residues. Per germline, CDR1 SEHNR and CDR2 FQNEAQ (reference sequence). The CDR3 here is CASSSWGSPLHF. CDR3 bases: TGTGCCAGCAGCTCCTGGGGTTCACCCCTCCACTTT.

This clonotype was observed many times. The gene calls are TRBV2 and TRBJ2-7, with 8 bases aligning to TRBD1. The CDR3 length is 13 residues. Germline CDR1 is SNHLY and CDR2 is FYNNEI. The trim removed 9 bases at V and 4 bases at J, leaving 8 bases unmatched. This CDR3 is CASAGTGAYEQYF. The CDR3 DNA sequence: TGTGCCAGTGCCGGGACAGGTGCTTACGAGCAGTACTTC.

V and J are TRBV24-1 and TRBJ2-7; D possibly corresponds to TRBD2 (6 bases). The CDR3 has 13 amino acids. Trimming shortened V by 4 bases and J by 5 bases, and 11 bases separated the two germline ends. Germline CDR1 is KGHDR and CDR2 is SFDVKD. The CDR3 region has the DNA TGTGCCACCAGTGACCCCGGGACTCACGAGCAGTACTTC. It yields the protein CATSDPGTHEQYF.

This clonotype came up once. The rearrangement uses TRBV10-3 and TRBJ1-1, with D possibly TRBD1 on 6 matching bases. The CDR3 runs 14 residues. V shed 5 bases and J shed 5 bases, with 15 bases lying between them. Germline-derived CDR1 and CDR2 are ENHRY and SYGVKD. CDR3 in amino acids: CAISYSNGTTEAFF. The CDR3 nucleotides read TGTGCCATCAGTTACTCGAACGGGACAACTGAAGCTTTCTTT.

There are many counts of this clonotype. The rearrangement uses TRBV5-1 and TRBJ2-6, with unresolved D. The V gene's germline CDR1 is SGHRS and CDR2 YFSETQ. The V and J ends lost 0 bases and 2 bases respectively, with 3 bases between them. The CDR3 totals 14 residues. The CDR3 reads CASSLEPGANVLTF. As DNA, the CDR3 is TGCGCCAGCAGCTTGGAACCTGGGGCCAACGTCCTGACTTTC.

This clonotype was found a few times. The CDR3 loop is CASSRSQGVNEKLFF. In DNA, the CDR3 is TGTGCCAGCTCTCGGTCACAGGGGGTTAATGAAAAACTGTTTTTT. The rearrangement uses TRBV18 and TRBJ1-4; 8 bases agree with TRBD1. Germline assignment: CDR1 KGHSH and CDR2 LQKENI. The CDR3 covers 15 residues. J lost 4 bases, V lost 6 bases, and 7 bases had no gene match.

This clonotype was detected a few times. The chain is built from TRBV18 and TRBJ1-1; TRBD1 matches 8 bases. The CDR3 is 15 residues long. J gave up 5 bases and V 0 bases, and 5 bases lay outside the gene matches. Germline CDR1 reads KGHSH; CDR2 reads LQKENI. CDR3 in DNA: TGTGCCAGCTCACCACCGCAAACAGGGGGAACTGAAGCTTTCTTT. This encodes CASSPPQTGGTEAFF.

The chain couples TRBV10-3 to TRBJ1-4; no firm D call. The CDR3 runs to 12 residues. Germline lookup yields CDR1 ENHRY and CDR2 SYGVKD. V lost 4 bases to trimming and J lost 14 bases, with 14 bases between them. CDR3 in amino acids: CAISGGGKGLFF. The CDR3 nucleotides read TGTGCCATCAGTGGAGGAGGGAAGGGCCTGTTTTTT.

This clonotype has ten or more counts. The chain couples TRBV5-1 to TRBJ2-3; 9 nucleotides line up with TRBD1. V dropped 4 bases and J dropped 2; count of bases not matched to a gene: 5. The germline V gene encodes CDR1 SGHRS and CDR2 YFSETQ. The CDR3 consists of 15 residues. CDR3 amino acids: CASSRGQGITDTQYF. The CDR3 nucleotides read TGCGCCAGCAGCCGAGGACAGGGGATCACAGATACGCAGTATTTT.

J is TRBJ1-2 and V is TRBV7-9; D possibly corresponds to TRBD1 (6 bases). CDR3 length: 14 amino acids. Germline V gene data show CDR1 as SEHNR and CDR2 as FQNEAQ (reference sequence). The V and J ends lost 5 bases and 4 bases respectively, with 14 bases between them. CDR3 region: CASSTTGRGYGYTF. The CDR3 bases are TGTGCCAGCAGCACCACAGGGAGAGGCTATGGCTACACCTTC.

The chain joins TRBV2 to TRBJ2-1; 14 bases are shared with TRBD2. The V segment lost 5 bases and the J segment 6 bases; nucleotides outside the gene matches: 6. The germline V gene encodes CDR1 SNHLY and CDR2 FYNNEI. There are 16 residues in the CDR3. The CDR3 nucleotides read TGTGCCAGCAGTCCTGAGGGACTAGCGGGAGCCAATGAGCAGTTCTTC. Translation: CASSPEGLAGANEQFF. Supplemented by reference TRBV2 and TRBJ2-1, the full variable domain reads EPEVTQTPSHQVTQMGQEVILRCVPISNHLYFYWYRQILGQKVEFLVSFYNNEISEKSEIFDDQFSVERPDGSNFTLKIRSTKLEDSAMYFCASSPEGLAGANEQFFGPGTRLTVL.

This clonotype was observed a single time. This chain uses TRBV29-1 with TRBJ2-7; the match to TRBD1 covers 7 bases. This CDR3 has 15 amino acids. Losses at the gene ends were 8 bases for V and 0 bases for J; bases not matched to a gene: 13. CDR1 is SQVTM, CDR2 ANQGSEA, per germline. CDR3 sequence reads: CSFFWAGTASYEQYF. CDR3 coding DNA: TGCAGCTTTTTCTGGGCAGGGACAGCCTCCTACGAGCAGTACTTC.

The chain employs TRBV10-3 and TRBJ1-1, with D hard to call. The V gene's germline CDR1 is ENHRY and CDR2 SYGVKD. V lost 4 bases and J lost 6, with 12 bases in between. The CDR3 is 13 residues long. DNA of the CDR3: TGTGCCATCAGTGGTGACCAAGTCTCTGAAGCTTTCTTT. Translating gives CAISGDQVSEAFF.

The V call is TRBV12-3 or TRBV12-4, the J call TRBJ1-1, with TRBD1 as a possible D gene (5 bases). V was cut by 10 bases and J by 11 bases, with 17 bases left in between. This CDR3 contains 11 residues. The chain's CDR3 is CATKEGSRAFF. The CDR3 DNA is TGTGCCACCAAGGAGGGGTCCCGGGCTTTCTTT.

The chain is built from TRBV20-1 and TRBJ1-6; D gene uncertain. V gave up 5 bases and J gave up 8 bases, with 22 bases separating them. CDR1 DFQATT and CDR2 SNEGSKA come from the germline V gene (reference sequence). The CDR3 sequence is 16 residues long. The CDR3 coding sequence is TGCAGTGCTCCCGTGAGGTCAAAGGGTTGGGATTCACCCCTCCACTTT. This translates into CSAPVRSKGWDSPLHF.

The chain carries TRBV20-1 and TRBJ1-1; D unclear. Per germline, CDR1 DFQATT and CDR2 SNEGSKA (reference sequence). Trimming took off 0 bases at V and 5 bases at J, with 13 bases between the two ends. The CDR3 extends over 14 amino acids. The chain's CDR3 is CSARDRRVETEAFF. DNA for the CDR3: TGCAGTGCTAGAGACAGGAGGGTAGAGACTGAAGCTTTCTTT.

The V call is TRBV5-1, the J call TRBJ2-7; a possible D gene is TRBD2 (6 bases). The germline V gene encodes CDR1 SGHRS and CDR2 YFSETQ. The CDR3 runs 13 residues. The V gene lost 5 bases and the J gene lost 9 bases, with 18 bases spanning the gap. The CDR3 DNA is TGCGCCAGCAGTAGTTTGGGAGGCGTTGTGCAGTACTTC. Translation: CASSSLGGVVQYF.

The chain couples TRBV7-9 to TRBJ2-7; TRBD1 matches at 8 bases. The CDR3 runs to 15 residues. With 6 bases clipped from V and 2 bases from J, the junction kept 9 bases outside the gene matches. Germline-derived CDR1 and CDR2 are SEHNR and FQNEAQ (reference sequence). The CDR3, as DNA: TGTGCCAGCAGTACAACAGGGGGACCCACCTACGAGCAGTACTTC. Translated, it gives CASSTTGGPTYEQYF. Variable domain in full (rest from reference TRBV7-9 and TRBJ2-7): DTGVSQNPRHKITKRGQNVTFRCDPISEHNRLYWYRQTLGQGPEFLTYFQNEAQLEKSRLLSDRFSAERPKGSFSTLEIQRTEQGDSAMYLCASSTTGGPTYEQYFGPGTRLTVT.